The 27 T cell receptor beta chains presented below share a single source sample, sequenced in a study of a mutant IDH1 vaccine in newly diagnosed glioma. The time point was: week 11, during vaccination. Vaccine doses each comprised 300 ug of mutant IDH1 20-mer peptide, with topical imiquimod. Their specific antigens are unknown. Profiling relied on immunoSEQ multiplex PCR, and the TCRdb table lists in-frame clones only, not all of them. The table shows about 36,000 clones, with around 80% occurring only once. Material: peripheral blood mononuclear cells (PBMCs), obtained from a glioma patient whose treatment included an IDH1 peptide vaccine. These receptors were taken from a woman aged 25 to 45 with glioma. Some clones in this sample may be carry-over from other donors' samples.

The V and J genes are TRBV29-1 and TRBJ2-5, with D possibly TRBD2 on 5 matching bases. Trimming took off 4 bases at V and 4 bases at J, with 13 bases between the two ends. Germline V gene data show CDR1 as SQVTM and CDR2 as ANQGSEA. CDR3 length: 13 residues. CDR3: CSVVQLLGETQYF. The CDR3, as DNA: TGCAGCGTTGTACAACTACTAGGAGAGACCCAGTACTTC.

The chain combines TRBV7-8 with TRBJ2-7, with D perhaps being TRBD1 or TRBD2 (7 bases each). The V gene lost 0 bases and the J gene lost 2 bases, with 23 bases spanning the gap. CDR1 SGHVS and CDR2 FQNEAQ come from the germline V gene. The CDR3 is 19 residues long. In DNA form, the CDR3 reads TGTGCCAGCAGCTTAGCGTTAGGTGCCCCAGGGGGGGAGACCTACGAGCAGTACTTC. Translated: CASSLALGAPGGETYEQYF. The full variable domain, in which reference TRBV7-8 and TRBJ2-7 provide the parts outside the CDR3, is GAGVSQSPRYKVAKRGQDVALRCDPISGHVSLFWYQQALGQGPEFLTYFQNEAQLDKSGLPSDRFFAERPEGSVSTLKIQRTQQEDSAVYLCASSLALGAPGGETYEQYFGPGTRLTVT.

This chain connects TRBV28 to TRBJ1-5; D is undetermined. The germline V gene encodes CDR1 MDHEN and CDR2 SYDVKM. Between the trimmed V and J ends, which lost 6 bases and 0 bases, there was a span of 9 bases. The CDR3 is 14 amino acids. Here the CDR3 reads CASRTTYSNQPQHF. The DNA for the CDR3 is TGTGCCAGCAGGACAACTTATAGCAATCAGCCCCAGCATTTT.

CDR3 coding DNA: TGCGCCAGCAGCTTGGATGAGCGGACCAGCTCCTACGAGCAGTACTTC. It specifies CASSLDERTSSYEQYF. The rearrangement joins TRBV5-1 to TRBJ2-7; D might be TRBD2 (5 bases). Germline V gene data show CDR1 as SGHRS and CDR2 as YFSETQ. V lost 0 bases to trimming and J lost 0 bases, with 13 bases between them. The CDR3 runs 16 residues.

This clone was observed a single time. The CDR3 DNA follows: TGTGCCAGCAGCGTGGTGGATACAGATACGCAGTATTTT. It encodes CASSVVDTDTQYF. The chain carries TRBV5-4 and TRBJ2-3; D not resolved. The CDR3 loop spans 13 amino acids. Germline CDR1 reads SGHNT; CDR2 reads YYREEE (reference sequence). V was clipped by 4 bases and J by 3 bases, with 9 bases between them.

A few counts support this clone. One end of the junction does not line up with germline, which may come from a read error. The chain employs TRBV7-9 and TRBJ1-1; no firm D call. The CDR3 has 14 amino acids. CDR1 is SEHNR, CDR2 FQNEAQ, per germline (reference sequence). CDR3: CASSWATANAEAFF. CDR3 DNA: TGTGCCAGCAGCTGGGCTACTGCGAACGCTGAAGCTTTCTTT.

The CDR3 DNA follows: TGTGCCAGCAGTTACCCCCCCACAGGGACGAACACTGAAGCTTTCTTT. Its translation is CASSYPPTGTNTEAFF. The chain combines TRBV6-5 with TRBJ1-1; D is possibly TRBD1 (6 bases). V dropped 2 bases and J dropped 1 base, with 14 bases sitting between them. The CDR3 length is 16 residues. Germline V CDR1 and CDR2: MNHEY, SVGAGI.

A single count supports this clone. V usage is TRBV27 and J usage is TRBJ2-3; maybe TRBD2 (5 bases). V was clipped by 5 bases and J by 0 bases, with 12 bases between them. This CDR3 has 15 amino acids. Per germline, CDR1 MNHEY and CDR2 SMNVEV (reference sequence). Written as DNA, the CDR3 is TGTGCCAGCAGTCCGGGGTTCTCTAGCACAGATACGCAGTATTTT. The encoded protein is CASSPGFSSTDTQYF.

The CDR3 DNA reads TGTGCCACCAGCGTGCGGGACAGGGGGCTCAATGGCTACACCTTC. Translated: CATSVRDRGLNGYTF. V usage is TRBV15 and J usage is TRBJ1-2; 12 bases map to TRBD1. The CDR3 has 15 residues. In germline, CDR1 is LNHNV, CDR2 YYDKDF (reference sequence). V lost 5 bases to trimming and J lost 6 bases; unmatched junction nucleotides: 7.

The genes are TRBV7-9 and TRBJ1-1; TRBD1 aligns across 10 bases. This CDR3 spans 15 amino acids. Germline V CDR1 and CDR2: SEHNR, FQNEAQ (reference sequence). Trimming removed 1 base from V and 4 bases from J; junction bases left unmatched: 3. CDR3 sequence reads: CASSLGQGAGTEAFF. The CDR3 DNA reads TGTGCCAGCAGCTTAGGACAGGGGGCCGGCACTGAAGCTTTCTTT. The full variable domain, in which reference TRBV7-9 and TRBJ1-1 provide the parts outside the CDR3, is DTGVSQNPRHKITKRGQNVTFRCDPISEHNRLYWYRQTLGQGPEFLTYFQNEAQLEKSRLLSDRFSAERPKGSFSTLEIQRTEQGDSAMYLCASSLGQGAGTEAFFGQGTRLTVV.

CDR3 in amino acids: CAWSGGSNQPQHF. The CDR3 coding sequence is TGTGCCTGGAGCGGGGGAAGCAATCAGCCCCAGCATTTT. The chain links TRBV30 to TRBJ1-5, with D perhaps matching TRBD1 (5 bases). The CDR3 is 13 residues long. In germline, CDR1 is GTSNPN, CDR2 SVGIG (reference sequence). V dropped 3 bases and J dropped 1 base, with 7 bases sitting between them.

V and J are TRBV5-4 and TRBJ2-1, with no clear D. The CDR3 is made up of 14 amino acids. The V end was cut by 4 bases, the J end by 5 bases, with 13 bases between. Germline values: CDR1 SGHNT, CDR2 YYREEE (reference sequence). CDR3 DNA: TGTGCCAGCAGCCTGTGGAGAAAGGACAATGAGCAGTTCTTC. Translated: CASSLWRKDNEQFF.

Judged by abundance, this clone is medium-sized. The chain couples TRBV27 to TRBJ2-7; D is uncertain. V lost 4 bases to trimming and J lost 6 bases, with 13 bases between them. Germline assignment: CDR1 MNHEY and CDR2 SMNVEV (reference sequence). This CDR3 contains 13 residues. This chain's CDR3 is CASSSTPRGEQYF. CDR3 nucleotides: TGTGCCAGCAGTTCTACGCCGCGAGGCGAGCAGTACTTC.

This rearrangement joins TRBV15 to TRBJ2-3; D is possibly TRBD2 (6 bases). CDR1 and CDR2 from the germline V gene are LNHNV and YYDKDF (reference sequence). V lost 5 bases, J lost 6 bases, and 15 bases lay in between. This CDR3 is built from 14 residues. For the CDR3, the DNA is TGTGCCACCAGCCCCAGGCGGGGCCCGGATACGCAGTATTTT. It is translated as CATSPRRGPDTQYF.

The V gene is TRBV4-1, the J gene TRBJ2-6, with D perhaps matching TRBD1 (6 bases). The CDR3 loop spans 16 amino acids. Trimming took 5 bases from V and 0 from J, leaving 11 bases between them. CDR1 is MGHRA, CDR2 YSYEKL, per germline. For the CDR3, the DNA is TGCGCCAGCAGCACCGACAGGCTCTCTGGGGCCAACGTCCTGACTTTC. Translated: CASSTDRLSGANVLTF.

The rearrangement links TRBV5-1 to TRBJ2-3; 7 bases are shared with TRBD1. Germline V gene lookup returns CDR1 SGHRS and CDR2 YFSETQ. The V and J ends lost 3 bases and 0 bases, in that order; junction bases with no gene match: 7. The CDR3 covers 16 residues. CDR3 DNA: TGCGCCAGCAGCTACTTACAGGGGCTCAGCACAGATACGCAGTATTTT. Translating it yields CASSYLQGLSTDTQYF.

This clone showed up just once. The rearrangement joins TRBV30 to TRBJ1-1; D is uncertain. CDR1 GTSNPN and CDR2 SVGIG come from the germline V gene (reference sequence). The germline V and J ends were trimmed by 2 bases and 7 bases, with 14 bases remaining between them. This CDR3 is built from 13 residues. In nucleotides, the CDR3 is TGTGCCTGGAGTCTCAACCGGCGGAGTGAAGCTTTCTTT. Its protein is CAWSLNRRSEAFF.

The chain joins TRBV20-1 to TRBJ2-7; the D is unclear. The CDR3 sequence is 11 residues long. Germline V gene sequence: CDR1 DFQATT, CDR2 SNEGSKA (reference sequence). The ends were cut back, 2 bases at V and 5 bases at J, with 7 bases in the middle. CDR3 residues: CSARKSHEQYF. In DNA, the CDR3 is TGCAGTGCTAGAAAGTCCCACGAGCAGTACTTC.

The rearrangement uses TRBV11-2 and TRBJ1-1, with D perhaps TRBD1 (6 bases). The CDR3 loop spans 16 amino acids. Per the germline V gene, CDR1 is SGHAT and CDR2 is FQNNGV. V was cut by 1 base and J by 0 bases, with 12 bases left in between. The CDR3, as DNA: TGTGCCAGCAGCTTAGGCCCGGGACACCTGAACACTGAAGCTTTCTTT. Amino acid sequence: CASSLGPGHLNTEAFF. Full variable domain (rest looked up from reference TRBV11-2 and TRBJ1-1): EAGVAQSPRYKIIEKRQSVAFWCNPISGHATLYWYQQILGQGPKLLIQFQNNGVVDDSQLPKDRFSAERLKGVDSTLKIQPAKLEDSAVYLCASSLGPGHLNTEAFFGQGTRLTVV.

V is TRBV5-4 and J is TRBJ2-1; D is unclear. The CDR3 has 14 amino acids. Germline V gene sequence: CDR1 SGHNT, CDR2 YYREEE (reference sequence). Trimming took 0 bases from V and 8 from J, leaving 12 bases between them. The DNA for the CDR3 is TGTGCCAGCAGCTTGGAAGGGCTAAGAGATGAGCAGTTCTTC. Translating it yields CASSLEGLRDEQFF.

CDR3 residues: CASSPPMGEQFF. The CDR3 DNA sequence: TGTGCCAGCAGTCCCCCCATGGGTGAGCAGTTCTTC. The chain uses TRBV7-9 and TRBJ2-1; unclear D gene. Trimming removed 6 bases from V and 9 bases from J, with 12 bases in between. The CDR3 loop spans 12 amino acids. The germline V gene has CDR1 SEHNR and CDR2 FQNEAQ (reference sequence).

The chain recombines TRBV7-6 with TRBJ2-1, with D perhaps TRBD2 (6 bases). The CDR3 is 13 residues long. In germline, CDR1 is SGHVS, CDR2 FNYEAQ. V shed 1 base and J shed 9 bases, with 10 bases lying between them. CDR3: CASSLGRVGEQFF. CDR3 nucleotide sequence: TGTGCCAGCAGCTTAGGGAGGGTCGGTGAGCAGTTCTTC.

The J gene is TRBJ1-2, the V gene TRBV15; D perhaps matches TRBD1 (6 bases). V lost 5 bases, J lost 0 bases, and 13 bases lay in between. CDR1 and CDR2 (germline): LNHNV, YYDKDF (reference sequence). The CDR3 has 15 amino acids. CDR3 sequence reads: CATSGPTGPNYGYTF. The CDR3 nucleotides read TGTGCCACCAGCGGCCCGACAGGTCCTAACTATGGCTACACCTTC.

The rearrangement joins TRBV13 to TRBJ1-5; D not certain. Germline values: CDR1 PRHDT, CDR2 FYEKMQ (reference sequence). This CDR3 contains 13 residues. Trimming took off 1 base at V and 3 bases at J, with 4 bases between the two ends. The CDR3 reads CASSLANNQPQHF. For the CDR3, the DNA is TGTGCCAGCAGCTTAGCCAACAATCAGCCCCAGCATTTT.

The DNA of the CDR3 is TGTGCCAGTAAGGGACTCTTCGCGAACACTGAAGCTTTCTTT. The encoded protein is CASKGLFANTEAFF. The chain uses TRBV19 and TRBJ1-1, with D perhaps matching TRBD1 (5 bases). Trimming took 7 bases from V and 1 from J, leaving 13 bases between them. The germline V gene encodes CDR1 LNHDA and CDR2 SQIVND (reference sequence). The CDR3 spans 14 residues.

The chain has TRBV29-1 and TRBJ2-1, with D tentatively TRBD2 (5 bases). The CDR3 extends over 13 amino acids. Trimming shortened V by 4 bases and J by 0 bases, and 7 bases separated the two germline ends. The germline V gene has CDR1 SQVTM and CDR2 ANQGSEA. In DNA form, the CDR3 reads TGCAGCGTTGCGGGGAGCTCCTACAATGAGCAGTTCTTC. This gives the protein CSVAGSSYNEQFF.

This clone was observed once. This chain joins TRBV15 and TRBJ1-6; 10 bases are a match to TRBD1. The germline CDR1 and CDR2 sequences are LNHNV and YYDKDF (reference sequence). The trim removed 11 bases at V and 10 bases at J, leaving 8 bases unmatched. This CDR3 is built from 13 residues. DNA for the CDR3: TGTGCCTCCGGGACAGGGGCATTCTCACCCCTCCACTTT. This sequence encodes CASGTGAFSPLHF.